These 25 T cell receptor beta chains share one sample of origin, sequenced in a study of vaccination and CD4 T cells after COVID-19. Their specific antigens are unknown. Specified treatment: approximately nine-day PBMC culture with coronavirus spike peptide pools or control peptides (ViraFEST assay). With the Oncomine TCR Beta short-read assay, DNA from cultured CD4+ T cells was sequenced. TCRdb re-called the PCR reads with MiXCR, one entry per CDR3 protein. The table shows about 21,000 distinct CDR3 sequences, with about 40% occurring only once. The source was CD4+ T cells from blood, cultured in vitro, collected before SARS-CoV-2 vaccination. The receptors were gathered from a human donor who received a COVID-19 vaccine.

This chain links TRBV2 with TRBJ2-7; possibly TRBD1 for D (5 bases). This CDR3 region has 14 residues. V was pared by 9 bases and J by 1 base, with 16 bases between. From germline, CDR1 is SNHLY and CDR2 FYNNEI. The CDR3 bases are TGTGCCAGGGCCCCGAGGCAGGGATCCTACGAGCAGTACTTC. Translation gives CARAPRQGSYEQYF.

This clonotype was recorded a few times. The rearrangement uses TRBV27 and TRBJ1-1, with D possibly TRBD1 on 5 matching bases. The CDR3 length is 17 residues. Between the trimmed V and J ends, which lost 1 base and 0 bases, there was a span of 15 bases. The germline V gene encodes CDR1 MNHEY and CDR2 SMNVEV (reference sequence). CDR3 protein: CASSLWAGGDMNTEAFF. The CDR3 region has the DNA TGTGCCAGCAGTTTATGGGCGGGGGGAGACATGAACACTGAAGCTTTCTTT.

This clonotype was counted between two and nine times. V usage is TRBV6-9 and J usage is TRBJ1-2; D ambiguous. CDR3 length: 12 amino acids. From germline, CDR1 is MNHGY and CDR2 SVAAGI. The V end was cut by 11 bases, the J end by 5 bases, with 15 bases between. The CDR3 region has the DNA TGTGCCGAAGTTTTGGCATTTTATGGCTACACCTTC. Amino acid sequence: CAEVLAFYGYTF.

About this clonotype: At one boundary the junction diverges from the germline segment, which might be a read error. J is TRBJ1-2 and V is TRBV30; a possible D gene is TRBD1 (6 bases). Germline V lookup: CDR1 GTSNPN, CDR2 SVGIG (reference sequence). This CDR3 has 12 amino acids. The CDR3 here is CAWSVLGQMVAF. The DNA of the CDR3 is TGTGCCTGGAGTGTACTAGGACAGATGGTTGCCTTC.

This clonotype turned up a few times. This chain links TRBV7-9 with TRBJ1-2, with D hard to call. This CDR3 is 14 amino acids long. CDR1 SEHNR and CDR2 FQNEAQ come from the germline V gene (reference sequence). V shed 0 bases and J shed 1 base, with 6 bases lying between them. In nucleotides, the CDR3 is TGTGCCAGCAGCTTAGCCTCAGTTAACTATGGCTACACCTTC. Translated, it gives CASSLASVNYGYTF. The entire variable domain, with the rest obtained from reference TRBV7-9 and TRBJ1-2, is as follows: DTGVSQNPRHKITKRGQNVTFRCDPISEHNRLYWYRQTLGQGPEFLTYFQNEAQLEKSRLLSDRFSAERPKGSFSTLEIQRTEQGDSAMYLCASSLASVNYGYTFGSGTRLTVV.

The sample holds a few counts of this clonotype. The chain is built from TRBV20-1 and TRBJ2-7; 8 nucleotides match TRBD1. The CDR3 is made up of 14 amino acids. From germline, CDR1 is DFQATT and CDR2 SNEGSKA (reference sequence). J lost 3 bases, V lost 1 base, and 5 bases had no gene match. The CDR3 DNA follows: TGCAGTGCTAGAGCCGGGACAGGCCGCTACGAGCAGTACTTC. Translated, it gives CSARAGTGRYEQYF.

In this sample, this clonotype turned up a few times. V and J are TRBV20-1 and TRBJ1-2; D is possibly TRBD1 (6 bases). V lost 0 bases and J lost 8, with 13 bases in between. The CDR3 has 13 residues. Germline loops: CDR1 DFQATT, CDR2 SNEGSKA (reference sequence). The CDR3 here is CSARELQGTGYTF. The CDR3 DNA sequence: TGCAGTGCTAGAGAGCTACAGGGAACAGGCTACACCTTC.

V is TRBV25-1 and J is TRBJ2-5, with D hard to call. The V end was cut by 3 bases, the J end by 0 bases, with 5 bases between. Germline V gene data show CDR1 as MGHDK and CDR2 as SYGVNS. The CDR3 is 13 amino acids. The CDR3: CASSDVNQETQYF. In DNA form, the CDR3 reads TGTGCCAGCAGTGATGTCAACCAAGAGACCCAGTACTTC.

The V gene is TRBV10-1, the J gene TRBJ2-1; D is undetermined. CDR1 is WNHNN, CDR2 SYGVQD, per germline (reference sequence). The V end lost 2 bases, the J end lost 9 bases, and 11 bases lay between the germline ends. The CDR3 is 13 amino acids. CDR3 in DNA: TGCGCCAGCAGTGAGGTGGCAGGCAGTGAGCAGTTCTTC. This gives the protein CASSEVAGSEQFF.

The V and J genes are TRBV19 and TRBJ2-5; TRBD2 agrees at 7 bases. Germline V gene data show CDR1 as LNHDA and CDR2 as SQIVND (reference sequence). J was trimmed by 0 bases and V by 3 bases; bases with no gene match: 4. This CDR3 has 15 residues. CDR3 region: CASSIGSGDQETQYF. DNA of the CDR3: TGTGCCAGTAGTATTGGAAGCGGGGACCAAGAGACCCAGTACTTC.

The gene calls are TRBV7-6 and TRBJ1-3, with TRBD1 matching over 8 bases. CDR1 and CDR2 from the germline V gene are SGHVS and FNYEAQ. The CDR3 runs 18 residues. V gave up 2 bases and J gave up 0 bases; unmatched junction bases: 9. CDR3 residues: CASSLRAYDRGSGNTIYF. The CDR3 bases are TGTGCCAGCAGCTTACGGGCCTATGACAGGGGCTCTGGAAACACCATATATTTT.

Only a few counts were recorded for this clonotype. CDR3 DNA: TGTGCCAGCAGTGAACAATCCTACGAGCAGTACTTC. This translates into CASSEQSYEQYF. The chain links TRBV2 to TRBJ2-7; no definite D call. The CDR3 sequence is 12 residues long. The V end was cut by 2 bases, the J end by 1 base, with 3 bases between. Germline lookup yields CDR1 SNHLY and CDR2 FYNNEI. Together with reference TRBV2 and TRBJ2-7, the CDR3 gives the full variable domain: EPEVTQTPSHQVTQMGQEVILRCVPISNHLYFYWYRQILGQKVEFLVSFYNNEISEKSEIFDDQFSVERPDGSNFTLKIRSTKLEDSAMYFCASSEQSYEQYFGPGTRLTVT.

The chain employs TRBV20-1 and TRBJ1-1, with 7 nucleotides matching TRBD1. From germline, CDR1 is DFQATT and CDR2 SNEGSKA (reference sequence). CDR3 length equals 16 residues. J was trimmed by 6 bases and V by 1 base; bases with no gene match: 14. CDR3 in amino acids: CSARVLKGRGFSEAFF. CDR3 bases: TGCAGTGCTAGAGTTCTCAAGGGCAGGGGGTTCTCTGAAGCTTTCTTT.

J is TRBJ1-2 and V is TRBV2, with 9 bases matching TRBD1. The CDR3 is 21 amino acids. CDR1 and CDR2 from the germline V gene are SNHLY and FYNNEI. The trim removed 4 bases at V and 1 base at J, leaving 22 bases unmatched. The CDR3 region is CASSGFSGRLRDRDFNYGYTF. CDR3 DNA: TGTGCCAGCAGTGGTTTTTCGGGCCGTCTCCGGGACAGGGATTTTAACTATGGCTACACCTTC.

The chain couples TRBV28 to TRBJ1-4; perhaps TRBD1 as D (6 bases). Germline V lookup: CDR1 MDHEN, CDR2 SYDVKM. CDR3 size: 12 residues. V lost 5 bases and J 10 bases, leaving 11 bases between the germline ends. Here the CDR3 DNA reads TGTGCCAGCAGTGGGGGGCTATCAAAACTGTTTTTT. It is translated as CASSGGLSKLFF.

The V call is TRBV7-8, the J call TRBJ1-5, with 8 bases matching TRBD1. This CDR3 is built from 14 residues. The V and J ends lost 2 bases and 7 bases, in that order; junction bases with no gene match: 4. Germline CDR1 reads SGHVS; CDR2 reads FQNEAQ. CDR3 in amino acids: CASSLRDRMQPQHF. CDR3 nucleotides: TGTGCCAGCAGCTTAAGGGACAGGATGCAGCCCCAGCATTTT.

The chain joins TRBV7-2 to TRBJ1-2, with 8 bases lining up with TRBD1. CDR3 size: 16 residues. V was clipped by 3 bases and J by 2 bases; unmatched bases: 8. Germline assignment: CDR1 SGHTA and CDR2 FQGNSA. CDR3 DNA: TGTGCCAGCAGCTTGGACCGGGACAGGAAAAACTATGGCTACACCTTC. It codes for CASSLDRDRKNYGYTF.

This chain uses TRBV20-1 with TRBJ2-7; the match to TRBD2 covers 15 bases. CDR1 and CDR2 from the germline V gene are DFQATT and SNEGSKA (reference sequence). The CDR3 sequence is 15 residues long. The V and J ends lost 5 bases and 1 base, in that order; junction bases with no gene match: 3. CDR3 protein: CSAQGLAGGSYEQYF. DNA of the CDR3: TGCAGTGCTCAGGGACTAGCGGGGGGATCCTACGAGCAGTACTTC.

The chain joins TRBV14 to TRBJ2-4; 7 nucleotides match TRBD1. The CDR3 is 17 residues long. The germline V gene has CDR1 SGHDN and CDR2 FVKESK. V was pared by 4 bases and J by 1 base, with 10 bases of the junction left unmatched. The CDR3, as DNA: TGTGCCAGCAGCCCCAGGGGGATCATCAGGGCCAAAAACATTCAGTACTTC. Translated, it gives CASSPRGIIRAKNIQYF.

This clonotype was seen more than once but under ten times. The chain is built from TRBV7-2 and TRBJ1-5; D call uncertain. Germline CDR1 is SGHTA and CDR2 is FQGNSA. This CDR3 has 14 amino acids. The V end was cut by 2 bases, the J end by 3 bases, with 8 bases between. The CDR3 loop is CASSLTASNQPQHF. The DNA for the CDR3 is TGTGCCAGCAGCTTAACAGCATCCAATCAGCCCCAGCATTTT. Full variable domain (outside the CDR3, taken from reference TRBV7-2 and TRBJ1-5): GAGVSQSPSNKVTEKGKDVELRCDPISGHTALYWYRQSLGQGLEFLIYFQGNSAPDKSGLPSDRFSAERTGGSVSTLTIQRTQQEDSAVYLCASSLTASNQPQHFGDGTRLSIL.

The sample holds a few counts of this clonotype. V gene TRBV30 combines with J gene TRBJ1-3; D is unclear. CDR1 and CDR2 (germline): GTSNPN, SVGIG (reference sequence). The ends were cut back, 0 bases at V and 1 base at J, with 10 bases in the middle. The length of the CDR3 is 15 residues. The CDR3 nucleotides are TGTGCCTGGAGTGTGATGGGGAATTCTGGAAACACCATATATTTT. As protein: CAWSVMGNSGNTIYF. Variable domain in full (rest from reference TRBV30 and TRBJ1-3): SQTIHQWPATLVQPVGSPLSLECTVEGTSNPNLYWYRQAAGRGLQLLFYSVGIGQISSEVPQNLSASRPQDRQFILSSKKLLLSDSGFYLCAWSVMGNSGNTIYFGEGSWLTVV.

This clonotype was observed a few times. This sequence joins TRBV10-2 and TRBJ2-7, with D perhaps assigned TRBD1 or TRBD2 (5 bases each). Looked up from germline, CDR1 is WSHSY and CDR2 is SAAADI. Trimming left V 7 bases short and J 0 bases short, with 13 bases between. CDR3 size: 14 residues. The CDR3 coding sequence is TGCGCCAGCACGGGGACCGGCAGCTCCTACGAGCAGTACTTC. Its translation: CASTGTGSSYEQYF.

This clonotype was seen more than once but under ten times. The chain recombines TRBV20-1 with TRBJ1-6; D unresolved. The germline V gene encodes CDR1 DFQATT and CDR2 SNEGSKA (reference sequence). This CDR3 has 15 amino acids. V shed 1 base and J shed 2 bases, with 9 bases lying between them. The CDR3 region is CSARGESAYNSPLHF. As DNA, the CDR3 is TGCAGTGCTAGAGGGGAATCGGCCTATAATTCACCCCTCCACTTT.

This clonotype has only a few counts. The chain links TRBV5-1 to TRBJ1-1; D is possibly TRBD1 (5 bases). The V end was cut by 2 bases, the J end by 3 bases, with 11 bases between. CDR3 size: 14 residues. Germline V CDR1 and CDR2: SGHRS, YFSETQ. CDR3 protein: CASSFGDGYTEAFF. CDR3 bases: TGCGCCAGCAGCTTTGGGGACGGCTACACTGAAGCTTTCTTT.

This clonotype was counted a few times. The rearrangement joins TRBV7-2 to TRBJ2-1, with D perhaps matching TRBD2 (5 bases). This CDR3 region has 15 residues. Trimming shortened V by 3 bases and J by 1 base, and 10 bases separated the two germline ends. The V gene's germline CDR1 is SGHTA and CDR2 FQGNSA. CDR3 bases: TGTGCCAGCAGCTTTGAGGGCGCATCCTACAATGAGCAGTTCTTC. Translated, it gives CASSFEGASYNEQFF.